A single sample is the source of the 9 T cell receptor beta chains below, sequenced in a study of OX40 agonist ivuxolimab in advanced cancers. Only in-frame clones appear in the TCRdb table, and some are missing; sequencing was by immunoSEQ multiplex PCR. Here the sample spans 41,000 or so clones, around four fifths being singletons. The sample here was CD4+ or CD8+ T cells sorted from blood, taken in a trial of the OX40 agonist ivuxolimab. These receptors were collected from an adult with an advanced solid tumor such as melanoma, head and neck, liver or kidney cancer.

The chain carries TRBV30 and TRBJ1-2; tentative D call: TRBD1 (6 bases). The CDR3 totals 14 residues. Germline assignment: CDR1 GTSNPN and CDR2 SVGIG (reference sequence). Trimming took 4 bases from V and 6 from J, leaving 18 bases between them. The CDR3 nucleotides read TGTGCCTGGACTCCTCCGACAGGCCCGGATGGCTACACCTTC. Amino acid sequence: CAWTPPTGPDGYTF.

The rearrangement links TRBV21-1 to TRBJ1-5. TRBV21-1 is flagged as a pseudogene. This CDR3 has 18 residues. The CDR3 region has the DNA TGTGCCAGCAGCAAAGGCTGCCAGGCCCTTAGCAGAAATCAGCCCCAGCATTTT. Translating it yields CASSKGCQALSRNQPQHF.

The rearrangement uses TRBV14 and TRBJ2-1, with D maybe TRBD2 (6 bases). The CDR3 is made up of 15 amino acids. Looked up from germline, CDR1 is SGHDN and CDR2 is FVKESK. V lost 5 bases, J lost 3 bases, and 14 bases lay in between. CDR3 nucleotide sequence: TGTGCCAGCAGCTCGCGAGCGGGCCGCTACAATGAGCAGTTCTTC. Protein sequence: CASSSRAGRYNEQFF.

Remarks on this clone: Germline is not matched at one junction end, which may reflect a read error. The chain is built from TRBV6-1 and TRBJ2-7, with 8 bases matching TRBD2. The CDR3 runs to 11 residues. CDR1 MNHNS and CDR2 SASEGT come from the germline V gene. The DNA of the CDR3 is TGTGCCAGCAGCCGCCCGGGACTAGATTTCTTC. Its translation is CASSRPGLDFF.

V and J are TRBV28 and TRBJ2-1; 9 nucleotides align to TRBD2. This CDR3 contains 16 residues. V lost 3 bases and J lost 0; bases outside the gene matches: 3. Germline V gene lookup returns CDR1 MDHEN and CDR2 SYDVKM. CDR3 nucleotides: TGTGCCAGCAGTTTCTATAGCGGGAGCTCCTACAATGAGCAGTTCTTC. This codes for CASSFYSGSSYNEQFF.

The V gene is TRBV11-3, the J gene TRBJ1-2; 7 bases agree with TRBD1. The CDR3 spans 15 residues. V trimming: 8 bases; J trimming: 0 bases; junction bases outside the gene matches: 9. The V gene's germline CDR1 is SGHNT and CDR2 YENEEA. DNA of the CDR3: TGTGCCAGCTCGGCGAAGGGGGCGGCTAACTATGGCTACACCTTC. Its translation: CASSAKGAANYGYTF.

This chain links TRBV28 with TRBJ2-4, with 7 bases fitting TRBD1. The CDR3 covers 15 residues. After removal of 2 bases from V and 0 bases from J, the junction contained 1 base not matched to a gene. Germline V gene data show CDR1 as MDHEN and CDR2 as SYDVKM. CDR3 sequence: CASSLEGAAKNIQYF. The CDR3 nucleotides are TGTGCCAGCAGTTTAGAGGGGGCAGCCAAAAACATTCAGTACTTC.

This clone was seen a handful of times. This chain links TRBV6-4 with TRBJ2-5; the D gene could be TRBD1 or TRBD2 (6 bases each). V lost 5 bases and J 5 bases, leaving 12 bases between the germline ends. Per the germline V gene, CDR1 is MRHNA and CDR2 is SNTAGT. This CDR3 is 13 amino acids long. CDR3 bases: TGTGCCAGCAGTAGACAGGAGGGGGAGACCCAGTACTTC. It codes for CASSRQEGETQYF.

The rearrangement links TRBV5-6 to TRBJ2-5; 7 bases are shared with TRBD2. Germline CDR1 reads SGHDT; CDR2 reads YYEEEE. The CDR3 consists of 15 residues. V dropped 0 bases and J dropped 4; count of bases not matched to a gene: 6. The CDR3 coding sequence is TGTGCCAGCAGCTTGGCCAGGGACTACACAGAGACCCAGTACTTC. Its protein product is CASSLARDYTETQYF.